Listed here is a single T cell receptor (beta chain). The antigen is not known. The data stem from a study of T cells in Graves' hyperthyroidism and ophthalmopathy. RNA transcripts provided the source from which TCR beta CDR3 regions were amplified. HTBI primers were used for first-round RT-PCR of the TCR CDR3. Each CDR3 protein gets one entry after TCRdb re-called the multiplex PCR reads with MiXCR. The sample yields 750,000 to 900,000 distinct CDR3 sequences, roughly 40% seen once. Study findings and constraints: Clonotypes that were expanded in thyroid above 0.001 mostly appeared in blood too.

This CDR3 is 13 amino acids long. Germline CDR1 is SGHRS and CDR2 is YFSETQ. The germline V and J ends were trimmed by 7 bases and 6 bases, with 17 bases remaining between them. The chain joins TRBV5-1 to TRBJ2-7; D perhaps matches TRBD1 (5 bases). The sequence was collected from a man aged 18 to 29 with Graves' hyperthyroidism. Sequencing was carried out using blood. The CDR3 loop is CASRRTGNSEQYF. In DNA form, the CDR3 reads TGCGCCAGCCGTCGCACAGGCAACAGCGAGCAGTACTTC.